The next 19 T cell receptor beta chains were all read from a single sample in a study of Tregs in tolerant kidney transplant recipients. Sequencing used immunoSEQ multiplex PCR; TCRdb keeps in-frame clones, though not all of them. The table shows some 1,500 clones, with about 43% occurring only once. Their target antigens are unknown. Sequenced input: Tregs from blood grown in culture. These receptors came from a human donor in good health.

CDR3 DNA sequence: TGTGCCAGCACTAGCGGGGCAGGTTCCTACAATGAGCAGTTCTTC. Its translation is CASTSGAGSYNEQFF. The genes are TRBV6-1 and TRBJ2-1; 9 positions agree with TRBD2. CDR3 length equals 15 residues. Germline-derived CDR1 and CDR2 are MNHNS and SASEGT. J gave up 1 base and V 7 bases, and 5 bases lay outside the gene matches.

The chain combines TRBV10-1 with TRBJ2-4; maybe TRBD2 (6 bases). V lost 8 bases and J 0 bases, leaving 17 bases between the germline ends. This CDR3 spans 16 amino acids. Germline loops: CDR1 WNHNN, CDR2 SYGVQD (reference sequence). The CDR3 spells CASPGVRDVAKNIQYF. CDR3 in DNA: TGCGCCAGCCCGGGGGTGAGGGACGTAGCCAAAAACATTCAGTACTTC.

The table lists this clone with a few counts. The chain joins TRBV5-1 to TRBJ1-1, with 10 bases that match TRBD1. V shed 4 bases, J shed 5 bases, and the junction held 8 bases outside the gene matches. The V gene's germline CDR1 is SGHRS and CDR2 YFSETQ. The CDR3 is 15 amino acids. The CDR3 protein is CASSQTGTGATEAFF. CDR3 DNA: TGCGCCAGCAGCCAGACCGGGACAGGGGCTACTGAAGCTTTCTTT.

The rearrangement joins TRBV29-1 to TRBJ1-2; D unresolved. Germline V gene lookup returns CDR1 SQVTM and CDR2 ANQGSEA. V gave up 5 bases and J gave up 3 bases, with 4 bases separating them. This CDR3 is 10 amino acids long. The CDR3 loop is CSVLDYGYTF. The CDR3 DNA reads TGCAGCGTTTTAGACTATGGCTACACCTTC.

Concerning this clone: A read error may produce the germline difference seen at one junction end. This chain joins TRBV11-1 and TRBJ2-1, with TRBD2 matching 14 bases. Germline V gene data show CDR1 as SGHAT and CDR2 as FQDESV (reference sequence). The CDR3 totals 19 residues. The CDR3 bases are TGCGCCAGCAGCCAAACCAGACTAGCGGGGGGGCCTTCTCGCAATGAGCAGTTCTTC. Protein sequence: CASSQTRLAGGPSRNEQFF.

The sample holds a few counts of this clone. This chain connects TRBV5-1 to TRBJ1-1, with unresolved D. This CDR3 is built from 16 residues. From germline, CDR1 is SGHRS and CDR2 YFSETQ. V was cut by 0 bases and J by 0 bases, with 12 bases left in between. The CDR3 nucleotides are TGCGCCAGCAGCTTGGGAGGACGGAACATGAACACTGAAGCTTTCTTT. It encodes CASSLGGRNMNTEAFF.

This clone was found a few times. The chain links TRBV19 to TRBJ2-2; D is possibly TRBD1 or TRBD2 (5 bases each). Deletions cut 1 base from V and 7 bases from J, with 13 bases between. The CDR3 has 15 amino acids. The germline V gene encodes CDR1 LNHDA and CDR2 SQIVND (reference sequence). CDR3 sequence reads: CASSIGVGGIGELFF. The CDR3 DNA follows: TGTGCCAGTAGTATAGGGGTTGGGGGAATCGGGGAGCTGTTTTTT.

The rearrangement links TRBV5-5 to TRBJ2-7, with 7 positions matching TRBD2. With V trimmed by 5 bases and J by 0 bases, 8 bases remained unmatched. Germline CDR1 and CDR2: SGHKS and YYEKEE (reference sequence). CDR3 size: 15 residues. The CDR3 nucleotides read TGTGCCAGCAGTAGAGCGGGGTTGAGCTCCTACGAGCAGTACTTC. This sequence encodes CASSRAGLSSYEQYF.

The rearrangement links TRBV7-2 to TRBJ2-5, with no clear D. Germline V gene sequence: CDR1 SGHTA, CDR2 FQGNSA. V dropped 4 bases and J dropped 7 bases, with 10 bases sitting between them. There are 12 residues in the CDR3. In DNA form, the CDR3 reads TGTGCCAGCAGCTCAGTTGAAAGGACCCAGTACTTC. As protein: CASSSVERTQYF.

This clone was counted a few times. CDR3 coding DNA: TGCGCCAGCAACGGGCTCGGCGGCTACACCTTC. It yields the protein CASNGLGGYTF. The V and J genes are TRBV4-3 and TRBJ1-2; unclear D gene. The V end was cut by 7 bases, the J end by 8 bases, with 11 bases between. Per the germline V gene, CDR1 is LGHNA and CDR2 is YSLEER. The CDR3 is 11 amino acids.

The chain links TRBV6-6 to TRBJ1-4; perhaps TRBD1 as D (5 bases). The tail of the sequence fits TRBJ2-2 better, so the J call may be wrong. The CDR3 is 13 residues long. Per the germline V gene, CDR1 is MNHNY and CDR2 is SVGAGI (reference sequence). The CDR3 sequence: CASSVTWTGELFF. The CDR3 bases are TGTGCCAGCAGTGTGACCTGGACAGGGGAGCTGTTTTTT.

The V call is TRBV6-6, the J call TRBJ1-4, with unresolved D. The CDR3 is 15 residues long. The germline V gene has CDR1 MNHNY and CDR2 SVGAGI (reference sequence). V was pared by 3 bases and J by 10 bases, with 18 bases between. The CDR3 loop reads CASSYISLTRGKLFF. In nucleotides, the CDR3 is TGTGCCAGCAGTTATATCAGTCTCACCCGGGGAAAACTGTTTTTT.

The chain recombines TRBV12-5 with TRBJ2-5; D remains ambiguous. Trimming stripped 2 bases from V and 11 bases from J, with 9 bases between. Germline values: CDR1 LGHNT, CDR2 FRNRAP. This CDR3 is built from 11 residues. CDR3 sequence: CASGLRVAQYF. In nucleotides, the CDR3 is TGTGCTAGTGGTTTGAGGGTAGCACAGTACTTC.

Judged by abundance, this clone is medium-sized. The J gene is TRBJ1-5, the V gene TRBV2; TRBD1 aligns across 7 bases. J lost 6 bases, V lost 4 bases, and 6 bases had no gene match. Germline V gives CDR1 SNHLY, CDR2 FYNNEI. The CDR3 contains 14 residues. The CDR3 nucleotides are TGTGCCAGCAGTGGACAGGGAGGGAGTCAGCCCCAGCATTTT. Amino acid sequence: CASSGQGGSQPQHF.

This clone was picked up a small number of times. The CDR3 bases are TGTGCCAGAAGCTTCCCCCCGAGGGGCTACACCTTC. Protein sequence: CARSFPPRGYTF. The chain is built from TRBV5-3 and TRBJ1-2; D gene ambiguous. TRBV5-3 is sorted into the ORF group, with uncertain function. The CDR3 loop spans 12 amino acids. V gave up 2 bases and J gave up 8 bases, with 10 bases separating them.

The count of this clone is one. The chain combines TRBV5-4 with TRBJ2-2; weak D call: TRBD2 (6 bases). This CDR3 is 19 amino acids long. Germline CDR1 and CDR2: SGHNT and YYREEE (reference sequence). V was shortened by 5 bases and J by 0 bases, with 23 bases between the two germline ends. This CDR3 reads CASRPQVGGADTNTGELFF. DNA for the CDR3: TGTGCCAGCAGACCCCAGGTCGGCGGGGCGGACACGAACACCGGGGAGCTGTTTTTT.

By proportion, this clone is medium-sized. The rearrangement joins TRBV7-2 to TRBJ2-5; TRBD2 aligns across 8 bases. Germline V gives CDR1 SGHTA, CDR2 FQGNSA. The J segment lost 7 bases and the V segment lost 5 bases, leaving 15 bases of the junction unmatched. The CDR3 runs to 16 residues. CDR3 protein: CASSKQTGLVYVTQYF. CDR3 nucleotide sequence: TGTGCCAGCAGCAAACAAACGGGACTAGTATACGTGACCCAGTACTTC.

The chain joins TRBV28 to TRBJ2-7; D uncertain. The V gene lost 1 base and the J gene lost 4 bases, with 11 bases spanning the gap. CDR1 and CDR2 from the germline V gene are MDHEN and SYDVKM. CDR3 length: 14 amino acids. The CDR3 is CASSLSGLLYEQYF. As DNA, the CDR3 is TGTGCCAGCAGTTTATCTGGGTTGTTATACGAGCAGTACTTC. The whole variable domain, filled in from reference TRBV28 and TRBJ2-7, reads DVKVTQSSRYLVKRTGEKVFLECVQDMDHENMFWYRQDPGLGLRLIYFSYDVKMKEKGDIPEGYSVSREKKERFSLILESASTNQTSMYLCASSLSGLLYEQYFGPGTRLTVT.

The chain combines TRBV6-5 with TRBJ2-2, with TRBD1 identical over 8 bases. CDR3 length: 15 amino acids. Per germline, CDR1 MNHEY and CDR2 SVGAGI. V lost 10 bases and J lost 6; bases outside the gene matches: 13. The CDR3 DNA follows: TGTGCCATCAGGACAGGGACAGGCGTGGCCGGGGAGCTGTTTTTT. Translation: CAIRTGTGVAGELFF.